A selection of T cell receptor beta chains follows, all from one sample in a study of patients and donors after allogeneic stem cell transplantation. TCRdb re-derived calls from the RT-PCR reads in MiXCR, one entry per CDR3 protein. The sample holds about a million distinct CDR3 sequences; around 17% are singletons and the top ten take roughly 6%. The sequenced sample was blood, either unsorted or a sorted T cell fraction (not recorded which). These TCRs come from a human donor who was either an allogeneic HSCT recipient or a stem cell or donor lymphocyte infusion donor (not recorded which). It is not recorded whose cells these are; they may come from a transplant donor. Both conserved end residues are part of each CDR3. Each record gives: CDR3 length, V gene, D gene, J gene, clone size, CDR3 DNA, CDR3 protein. The D gene is left open where the match is weak. A clone size is listed for some rows: how often the clone was seen (once, few, many), or a class if it is expanded.

len: 13; v_gene: TRBV20-1; d_gene: .; j_gene: TRBJ2-7; abundance: .; CDR3nt: TGCAGTGCTAGTGGTCCGGACTTCTACGAGCAGTACTTC; CDR3aa: CSASGPDFYEQYF
len: 13; v_gene: TRBV2; d_gene: TRBD1; j_gene: TRBJ1-1; abundance: once; CDR3nt: TGTGCCAGCAGGACTCAGGGGGTGACTGAAGCTTTCTTT; CDR3aa: CASRTQGVTEAFF
len: 13; v_gene: TRBV5-1; d_gene: .; j_gene: TRBJ2-2; abundance: .; CDR3nt: TGCGCCAGCAGAGGTCAGAAATCCGGGGAGCTGTTTTTT; CDR3aa: CASRGQKSGELFF
len: 11; v_gene: TRBV4-2; d_gene: .; j_gene: TRBJ2-7; abundance: many; CDR3nt: TGTGCCAGCAGCCAATATAACGAGCAGTACTTC; CDR3aa: CASSQYNEQYF
len: 13; v_gene: TRBV9; d_gene: .; j_gene: TRBJ1-3; abundance: .; CDR3nt: TGTGCCAGCAGCGTACAACAGGGAAACACCATATATTTT; CDR3aa: CASSVQQGNTIYF
len: 18; v_gene: TRBV6-1; d_gene: TRBD2; j_gene: TRBJ2-3; abundance: .; CDR3nt: TGTGCCAGCAGTGTCTCTCCCCGGCGGGGGTCCTCGCGGGATACGCAGTATTTT; CDR3aa: CASSVSPRRGSSRDTQYF
len: 14; v_gene: TRBV12-5; d_gene: .; j_gene: TRBJ2-7; abundance: .; CDR3nt: TGTGCTAGTGGTCCCGGGACAATCATATACGAGCAGTACTTC; CDR3aa: CASGPGTIIYEQYF
len: 15; v_gene: TRBV30; d_gene: TRBD2; j_gene: TRBJ2-7; abundance: .; CDR3nt: TGTGCCTGGAGTCCAGGACTAGCGGGGACCTACGAGCAGTACTTC; CDR3aa: CAWSPGLAGTYEQYF
len: 14; v_gene: TRBV29-1; d_gene: TRBD1; j_gene: TRBJ2-3; abundance: many; CDR3nt: TGCAGCGTTGGTGACAGGGGAATTCGAGATACGCAGTATTTT; CDR3aa: CSVGDRGIRDTQYF
len: 16; v_gene: TRBV27; d_gene: TRBD1; j_gene: TRBJ1-2; abundance: few; CDR3nt: TGTGCCAGCAGCGAAATCAACAGGGGAGCAGGCTATGGCTACACCTTC; CDR3aa: CASSEINRGAGYGYTF
len: 11; v_gene: TRBV5-1; d_gene: .; j_gene: TRBJ2-3; abundance: .; CDR3nt: TGCGCCAGCAGCTTTGGTTATACGCAGTATTTT; CDR3aa: CASSFGYTQYF
len: 18; v_gene: TRBV20-1; d_gene: .; j_gene: TRBJ2-3; abundance: few; CDR3nt: TGCAGTGCTAGAGAAGATGGTAGGCGGCGCACACACACGGAGACGCAGTATTTT; CDR3aa: CSAREDGRRRTHTETQYF
len: 12; v_gene: TRBV5-1; d_gene: .; j_gene: TRBJ2-4; abundance: .; CDR3nt: TGCGCCAGCAGCTTGGATGGTAACATTCAGTACTTC; CDR3aa: CASSLDGNIQYF
len: 16; v_gene: TRBV20-1; d_gene: .; j_gene: TRBJ2-1; abundance: .; CDR3nt: TGCAGTGCTAGAGACACTAGCAGAAGCTCCTACAATGAGCAGTTCTTC; CDR3aa: CSARDTSRSSYNEQFF
len: 13; v_gene: TRBV19; d_gene: .; j_gene: TRBJ1-2; abundance: .; CDR3nt: TGTGCCAGTAGTATAGATCGGCAATATGGCTACACCTTC; CDR3aa: CASSIDRQYGYTF
len: 13; v_gene: TRBV3-1; d_gene: .; j_gene: TRBJ1-2; abundance: .; CDR3nt: TGTGCCAGCAGCCAAGGGGTGAGGGCCGGCTACACCTTC; CDR3aa: CASSQGVRAGYTF
len: 14; v_gene: TRBV21-1; d_gene: .; j_gene: TRBJ1-3; abundance: few; CDR3nt: TGTGCCAGCAGCAAAGACAGCAATGGGAACACCATATATTTT; CDR3aa: CASSKDSNGNTIYF
len: 15; v_gene: TRBV7-9; d_gene: TRBD1; j_gene: TRBJ2-2; abundance: .; CDR3nt: TGTGCCAGCAGCCAAGACAGGGCGGGCACCGGGGAGCTGTTTTTT; CDR3aa: CASSQDRAGTGELFF
len: 13; v_gene: TRBV30; d_gene: TRBD2; j_gene: TRBJ2-5; abundance: .; CDR3nt: TGTGCCTGGAGCGGGAGGGCCGGTGAGACCCAGTACTTC; CDR3aa: CAWSGRAGETQYF
len: 15; v_gene: TRBV27; d_gene: TRBD1; j_gene: TRBJ2-7; abundance: many; CDR3nt: TGTGCCAGCAGTCTTACCGGGACAGGGACCTACGAGCAGTACTTC; CDR3aa: CASSLTGTGTYEQYF
len: 15; v_gene: TRBV9; d_gene: TRBD1; j_gene: TRBJ2-7; abundance: many; CDR3nt: TGTGCCAGCAGTCGGGGGACAGGGAACGCCTACGAGCAGTACTTC; CDR3aa: CASSRGTGNAYEQYF
len: 16; v_gene: TRBV15; d_gene: TRBD2; j_gene: TRBJ2-3; abundance: many; CDR3nt: TGTGCCACCAGCAGAGTAGGCGGGAGGGGCCCAGATACGCAGTATTTT; CDR3aa: CATSRVGGRGPDTQYF
len: 12; v_gene: TRBV4-1; d_gene: .; j_gene: TRBJ2-3; abundance: .; CDR3nt: TGCGCCAGCAGCGCAACAGGGGATACGCAGTATTTT; CDR3aa: CASSATGDTQYF
len: 13; v_gene: TRBV9; d_gene: .; j_gene: TRBJ1-2; abundance: few; CDR3nt: TGTGCCAGCAGCGGAAGTGGGGGATATGGCTACACCTTC; CDR3aa: CASSGSGGYGYTF
len: 15; v_gene: TRBV7-8; d_gene: TRBD1; j_gene: TRBJ1-2; abundance: few; CDR3nt: TGTGCCAGCAGCGCCGAACAGGGGGCGCAGTATGGCTACACCTTC; CDR3aa: CASSAEQGAQYGYTF
len: 11; v_gene: TRBV3-1; d_gene: .; j_gene: TRBJ1-1; abundance: many; CDR3nt: TGTGCCAGCAGCCACGGCAGGGGAGCTTTCTTT; CDR3aa: CASSHGRGAFF
len: 15; v_gene: TRBV20-1; d_gene: .; j_gene: TRBJ2-7; abundance: .; CDR3nt: TGCAGTGCTAGAGATCCTACTGGGGCAGGGGCCGAGCAGTACTTC; CDR3aa: CSARDPTGAGAEQYF
len: 19; v_gene: TRBV11-2; d_gene: TRBD2; j_gene: TRBJ2-3; abundance: once; CDR3nt: TGTGCCAGCAGCTCCAGACTAGCGGGTGGAGTACTTAGCACAGATACGCAGTATTTT; CDR3aa: CASSSRLAGGVLSTDTQYF